One and the same sample provided the 7 T cell receptor beta chains below, sequenced in a study of T cells in Graves' hyperthyroidism and ophthalmopathy. From RNA transcripts, TCR beta CDR3 regions were amplified. RT-PCR in the first round (using the HTBI primer set) targeted the TCR CDR3. From the multiplex PCR reads, TCRdb called clonotypes with MiXCR, one entry per CDR3 protein. Among about 360,000 distinct CDR3 sequences listed, roughly an eighth were seen once. Sequences were obtained from blood. The receptors originated from a woman aged 18-29 years with Graves' hyperthyroidism.

This chain uses TRBV9 with TRBJ1-2, with 9 positions matching TRBD1. The CDR3 runs 15 residues. Germline CDR1 and CDR2: SGDLS and YYNGEE. V was pared by 3 bases and J by 5 bases, with 8 bases of the junction left unmatched. DNA of the CDR3: TGTGCCAGCAGCGGCGGACAGGGGCGAATGTATGGCTACACCTTC. It is translated as CASSGGQGRMYGYTF.

The rearrangement links TRBV7-9 to TRBJ2-1; 7 positions agree with TRBD2. Germline V gene data show CDR1 as SEHNR and CDR2 as FQNEAQ (reference sequence). The junction had 8 bases not matched to a gene; V was cut back by 5 bases and J by 7 bases. The CDR3 extends over 14 amino acids. CDR3: CASSASGIVNEQFF. As DNA, the CDR3 is TGTGCCAGCAGCGCGAGCGGGATTGTAAATGAGCAGTTCTTC.

This clonotype was recorded many times. A much larger clone sits a single nucleotide away, making a read error possible. This chain joins TRBV12-3 or TRBV12-4 and TRBJ2-2; D unresolved. V lost 4 bases to trimming and J lost 5 bases, with 2 bases between them. CDR3 length: 11 amino acids. The CDR3 DNA reads TGTGCCAGCAGTTGGACCGGGGAGCTGTTTTTT. Residues: CASSWTGELFF.

This clonotype has more than one count but fewer than ten. The V call is TRBV4-2, the J call TRBJ1-2; TRBD1 matches 9 bases. Per germline, CDR1 LGHNA and CDR2 YNFKEQ. This CDR3 is 15 amino acids long. J lost 4 bases, V lost 8 bases, and 11 bases had no gene match. Here the CDR3 reads CASAPGTGRSYGYTF. CDR3 sequence (DNA): TGTGCCAGCGCCCCCGGGACAGGGAGAAGCTATGGCTACACCTTC.

This clonotype was counted ten times or more. The rearrangement uses TRBV28 and TRBJ1-2; 9 bases align to TRBD1. Trimming removed 6 bases from V and 7 bases from J; junction bases left unmatched: 6. The length of the CDR3 is 13 residues. Germline values: CDR1 MDHEN, CDR2 SYDVKM. CDR3 region: CASSLGQGTGYTF. In DNA form, the CDR3 reads TGTGCCAGCAGCCTCGGACAGGGGACTGGCTACACCTTC.

This clonotype was found many times. The rearrangement links TRBV7-9 to TRBJ2-7; D gene unclear. This CDR3 comprises 14 residues. In germline, CDR1 is SEHNR, CDR2 FQNEAQ (reference sequence). The V end was cut by 6 bases, the J end by 5 bases, with 17 bases between. CDR3 sequence: CASSFNTGSNEQYF. The CDR3 DNA is TGTGCCAGCAGTTTCAATACCGGGTCGAACGAGCAGTACTTC.

On this clonotype itself: One junction end disagrees with the germline gene, perhaps due to a read error. The V gene is TRBV6-1, the J gene TRBJ1-2; no clear D. Germline V gene lookup returns CDR1 MNHNS and CDR2 SASEGT. CDR3 size: 15 residues. The CDR3 DNA reads as TGTGCCAGCAGTGAACCGGCGGATGGATCATATGGCTACATTTTC. Translated: CASSEPADGSYGYIF.